Shown below are 5 T cell receptor beta chains from a single sample sequenced in a study of identifying expanded T cells in peripheral blood (dated by TCRdb to the late 2010s). The library was produced with the immunoSEQ multiplex PCR assay. The table comes from immuneACCESS by way of TCRdb, which keeps in-frame sequences with V and J called. Part of the clones is missing from these tables; in studies checked, under half for an unresolved V gene and the rest for unknown reasons. For this sample there are about 94,000 clones; around 90% appear just once. Around 6% of the sample belongs to the ten largest clones. Specimen: blood. The receptors shown here come from a person aged 18 to 75 in good health.

The chain joins TRBV7-9 to TRBJ2-7; 7 positions match TRBD1. V was pared by 5 bases and J by 0 bases, with 4 bases of the junction left unmatched. Germline V gives CDR1 SEHNR, CDR2 FQNEAQ (reference sequence). This CDR3 is built from 14 residues. CDR3 region: CASSEQGHSYEQYF. The CDR3 DNA sequence: TGTGCCAGCAGCGAACAGGGGCACTCCTACGAGCAGTACTTC.

The chain carries TRBV19 and TRBJ1-2, with 7 bases matching TRBD1. Per the germline V gene, CDR1 is LNHDA and CDR2 is SQIVND (reference sequence). With V trimmed by 4 bases and J by 6 bases, 11 bases remained unmatched. The CDR3 consists of 15 residues. The CDR3 loop is CASSTPRDSLDGYTF. DNA of the CDR3: TGTGCCAGTAGTACCCCGAGGGACAGTCTCGATGGCTACACCTTC.

This chain joins TRBV19 and TRBJ1-1; 7 bases are a match to TRBD1. The CDR3 covers 15 residues. J was trimmed by 2 bases and V by 6 bases; bases with no gene match: 9. Germline CDR1 reads LNHDA; CDR2 reads SQIVND (reference sequence). CDR3 loop: CASRRTGDLNTEAFF. The CDR3, as DNA: TGTGCCAGTAGACGAACAGGGGATTTAAACACTGAAGCTTTCTTT.

This clone was counted between two and nine times. J is TRBJ1-2 and V is TRBV19, with TRBD1 matching over 10 bases. J lost 4 bases, V lost 4 bases, and 3 bases had no gene match. The CDR3 is 14 amino acids. Per the germline V gene, CDR1 is LNHDA and CDR2 is SQIVND (reference sequence). The CDR3 DNA reads as TGTGCCAGTAGTAGTCGACAGGGGGCCTATGGCTACACCTTC. It translates to CASSSRQGAYGYTF.

V is TRBV7-3 and J is TRBJ2-5; weak D call: TRBD2 (6 bases). Germline V gives CDR1 SGHTA, CDR2 FQGTGA. V was shortened by 1 base and J by 4 bases, with 10 bases between the two germline ends. This CDR3 has 14 residues. The CDR3 DNA is TGTGCCAGCAGCTTAATTGGCGGGGTAGAGACCCAGTACTTC. Translated: CASSLIGGVETQYF.